This T cell receptor (beta chain) was recorded in a study of CD8+CD57+ T cells in acquired aplastic anemia. Genomic DNA served as template for TCR beta VDJ and CDR3 profiling. TCRdb re-derived calls from the reads in MiXCR, one entry per CDR3 protein. Of around 170,000 distinct CDR3 sequences listed, roughly half are singletons. This CDR3 has 12 residues. The germline V and J ends were trimmed by 3 bases and 6 bases, with 9 bases remaining between them. Germline CDR1 MGHRA, CDR2 YSYEKL. The sequenced patients had an expansion of CD8+CD57+ cells seen by flow cytometry. The sequencing input was sorted CD4+, CD8+, or CD8+CD57+ T cells (not recorded which) from PBMCs. The receptor was isolated from a human donor with aplastic anemia. The chain employs TRBV4-1 and TRBJ2-7; D gene ambiguous. This CDR3 is CASSHDSSEQYF. CDR3 nucleotides: TGCGCCAGCAGCCACGATTCTTCCGAGCAGTACTTC.